This passage covers 25 T cell receptor beta chains from one sample sequenced in a study of type 1 regulatory T cells. These receptors' antigens are unknown. Using its own MiXCR run on the reads, TCRdb lists one record per CDR3 protein. The sample has approximately 45,000 distinct CDR3 sequences; 10% to 15% are singletons. Specimen: cultured non-Tr1 T cells, either the whole culture or a sorted T cell fraction (not recorded which). These receptors came from a human donor in good health.

This clonotype was counted many times. This chain links TRBV20-1 with TRBJ2-7; 7 positions match TRBD2. CDR1 is DFQATT and CDR2 is SNEGSKA in the germline V gene (reference sequence). V shed 0 bases and J 2 bases; nucleotides not matched to a gene: 7. The CDR3 is made up of 15 amino acids. The CDR3 DNA is TGCAGTGCTAGAGAGGAACCGGGAGGTACCTACGAGCAGTACTTC. Its translation is CSAREEPGGTYEQYF.

The gene calls are TRBV5-4 and TRBJ1-1; D remains unclear. Germline V gives CDR1 SGHNT, CDR2 YYREEE (reference sequence). V was clipped by 4 bases and J by 1 base, with 11 bases between them. This CDR3 has 14 residues. CDR3 region: CASSGKEGNTEAFF. The CDR3 nucleotides are TGTGCCAGCAGCGGGAAAGAGGGGAACACTGAAGCTTTCTTT.

This clonotype came up many times. V is TRBV12-3 or TRBV12-4 and J is TRBJ1-1; 7 nucleotides line up with TRBD1. J gave up 2 bases and V 5 bases, and 8 bases lay outside the gene matches. CDR3 length: 15 amino acids. The CDR3 DNA follows: TGTGCCAGCAGTCGCAAGGGACAGCCCAACACTGAAGCTTTCTTT. Translation gives CASSRKGQPNTEAFF.

This clonotype was observed at least ten times. The chain uses TRBV6-5 and TRBJ2-3, with D perhaps matching TRBD2 (5 bases). Germline V gene sequence: CDR1 MNHEY, CDR2 SVGAGI. Trimming cost V 5 bases and J 10 bases, with 19 bases left between them. The CDR3 extends over 14 amino acids. This CDR3 is CASSPPDGVGPQYF. For the CDR3, the DNA is TGTGCCAGCAGTCCCCCGGACGGGGTTGGGCCGCAGTATTTT.

This clonotype has just a few counts. The rearrangement joins TRBV20-1 to TRBJ1-2, with 8 positions matching TRBD1. CDR1 and CDR2 (germline): DFQATT, SNEGSKA (reference sequence). The CDR3 covers 16 residues. Germline trimming cut 6 bases from V and 1 base from J; bases unmatched to any gene: 13. DNA of the CDR3: TGCAGTGCCCGAGGACAGGGTTACCCTTTTAACTATGGCTACACCTTC. It translates to CSARGQGYPFNYGYTF.

This clonotype has only a few counts. This chain joins TRBV7-6 and TRBJ2-3; D unresolved. CDR1 is SGHVS and CDR2 is FNYEAQ in the germline V gene. V was shortened by 3 bases and J by 8 bases, with 9 bases between the two germline ends. This CDR3 comprises 12 residues. For the CDR3, the DNA is TGTGCCAGCAGCTTCAGAACGGGTACGCAGTATTTT. Translation gives CASSFRTGTQYF. Supplemented by reference TRBV7-6 and TRBJ2-3, the full variable domain reads GAGVSQSPRYKVTKRGQDVALRCDPISGHVSLYWYRQALGQGPEFLTYFNYEAQQDKSGLPNDRFSAERPEGSISTLTIQRTEQRDSAMYRCASSFRTGTQYFGPGTRLTVL.

This clonotype came up many times. J is TRBJ2-7 and V is TRBV20-1; 8 bases map to TRBD2. Trimming at V came to 3 bases and at J to 3 bases, leaving 10 bases not matched to a gene. Germline V gene sequence: CDR1 DFQATT, CDR2 SNEGSKA (reference sequence). CDR3 length: 15 residues. The chain's CDR3 is CSARDPGLGFYEQYF. Written as DNA, the CDR3 is TGCAGTGCTAGGGACCCGGGACTAGGTTTCTACGAGCAGTACTTC.

This clonotype was counted many times. V is TRBV12-3 or TRBV12-4 and J is TRBJ2-7; no definite D call. This CDR3 spans 11 amino acids. Trimming cost V 11 bases and J 5 bases, with 13 bases left between them. The CDR3 region has the DNA TGTGCCGATGCCCTGGGGAACGAGCAGTACTTC. This encodes CADALGNEQYF.

This clonotype came up many times. This chain joins TRBV27 and TRBJ2-6; no clear D. Per germline, CDR1 MNHEY and CDR2 SMNVEV (reference sequence). The CDR3 sequence is 15 residues long. Trimming cost V 3 bases and J 4 bases, with 10 bases left between them. The CDR3 nucleotides read TGTGCCAGCAGTTTCGCAACGGTCGGGGCCAACGTCCTGACTTTC. Translation: CASSFATVGANVLTF.

This clonotype was picked up many times. The chain links TRBV6-5 to TRBJ2-1, with 12 bases lining up with TRBD2. Trimming took 2 bases from V and 12 from J; bases not matched to a gene: 5. CDR3 size: 14 residues. Germline assignment: CDR1 MNHEY and CDR2 SVGAGI. The DNA of the CDR3 is TGTGCCAGCAGTTACCAGACTAGCGGGGGTACGCAGTTCTTC. Its protein product is CASSYQTSGGTQFF.

This clonotype has ten or more counts. This chain joins TRBV12-3 or TRBV12-4 and TRBJ1-2, with 8 bases aligning to TRBD1. The CDR3 length is 14 residues. After removal of 7 bases from V and 4 bases from J, the junction contained 8 bases not matched to a gene. The CDR3 DNA reads TGTGCCAGCATGCAGGGGGCGGCCTTCTATGGCTACACCTTC. It codes for CASMQGAAFYGYTF.

This clonotype was counted many times. V and J are TRBV12-3 or TRBV12-4 and TRBJ2-2, with D perhaps matching TRBD2 (6 bases). Trimming took off 3 bases at V and 2 bases at J, with 10 bases between the two ends. The CDR3 extends over 15 amino acids. For the CDR3, the DNA is TGTGCCAGCAGTTTGGTTAGCGGAAACACCGGGGAGCTGTTTTTT. Translation gives CASSLVSGNTGELFF.

The table lists this clonotype with many counts. This chain connects TRBV14 to TRBJ1-1; tentatively, D is TRBD1 (5 bases). CDR1 and CDR2 from the germline V gene are SGHDN and FVKESK. The V end lost 5 bases, the J end lost 1 base, and 11 bases lay between the germline ends. CDR3 size: 14 residues. The CDR3 bases are TGTGCCAGCAGCTCCAAGGGACGGAACACTGAAGCTTTCTTT. This encodes CASSSKGRNTEAFF.

This clonotype has ten or more counts. The rearrangement links TRBV20-1 to TRBJ1-5; D unresolved. The CDR3 totals 16 residues. Trimming cost V 5 bases and J 7 bases, with 24 bases left between them. CDR1 and CDR2 from the germline V gene are DFQATT and SNEGSKA (reference sequence). The CDR3 protein is CSASIPTPFSTQPQHF. The CDR3 DNA reads TGCAGTGCTTCGATCCCCACCCCCTTCTCGACACAGCCCCAGCATTTT.

This clonotype showed up just a few times. This chain joins TRBV2 and TRBJ2-1; TRBD1 aligns across 8 bases. Germline CDR1 SNHLY, CDR2 FYNNEI. V shed 5 bases and J 7 bases; nucleotides not matched to a gene: 7. This CDR3 region has 14 residues. Written as DNA, the CDR3 is TGTGCCAGCAGTATACGACAGGGGTTTAATGAGCAGTTCTTC. Translation: CASSIRQGFNEQFF.

This clonotype was seen at least ten times. The chain uses TRBV6-5 and TRBJ1-3, with a weak D call TRBD1 (5 bases). Trimming took 8 bases from V and 2 from J, leaving 13 bases between them. CDR3 size: 14 residues. Germline V gene data show CDR1 as MNHEY and CDR2 as SVGAGI. CDR3 nucleotide sequence: TGTGCCAGCGCCCTACAGGAGCCTGGAAACACCATATATTTT. This gives the protein CASALQEPGNTIYF.

J is TRBJ2-7 and V is TRBV15; D might be TRBD2 (5 bases). The CDR3 length is 14 residues. In germline, CDR1 is LNHNV, CDR2 YYDKDF (reference sequence). Between the trimmed V and J ends, which lost 3 bases and 7 bases, there was a span of 16 bases. The CDR3 DNA sequence: TGTGCCACCAGCAGCCCCCAACCGGGCGGGGAGCAGTACTTC. It translates to CATSSPQPGGEQYF. Drawing the rest from reference TRBV15 and TRBJ2-7, the complete variable domain is DAMVIQNPRYQVTQFGKPVTLSCSQTLNHNVMYWYQQKSSQAPKLLFHYYDKDFNNEADTPDNFQSRRPNTSFCFLDIRSPGLGDTAMYLCATSSPQPGGEQYFGPGTRLTVT.

This clonotype has ten or more counts. The rearrangement links TRBV5-1 to TRBJ2-3; weak D call: TRBD2 (6 bases). Germline V gene data show CDR1 as SGHRS and CDR2 as YFSETQ. The CDR3 contains 14 residues. Trimming removed 2 bases from V and 2 bases from J, with 9 bases in between. Here the CDR3 DNA reads TGCGCCAGCAGCTTCGGGGGAGACACAGATACGCAGTATTTT. Translation gives CASSFGGDTDTQYF.

As for this clonotype: This may stem from a read error, because a much larger clone lies one nucleotide away. This rearrangement joins TRBV29-1 to TRBJ2-5; D gene ambiguous. Deletions cut 7 bases from V and 4 bases from J, with 19 bases between. The CDR3 loop spans 14 amino acids. In germline, CDR1 is SQVTM, CDR2 ANQGSEA. In DNA, the CDR3 is TGCAGCGCTGACGAGGCTAATCTCGGAGAGACCCAGTACTTC. Residues: CSADEANLGETQYF.

This clonotype was seen repeatedly, ten times or more. CDR3 protein: CSARDRRTVNTEAFF. The CDR3 DNA follows: TGCAGTGCTAGAGATCGTCGGACAGTGAACACTGAAGCTTTCTTT. The chain recombines TRBV20-1 with TRBJ1-1; possibly TRBD1 for D (6 bases). V was trimmed by 0 bases and J by 0 bases, leaving 11 bases between them. CDR1 DFQATT and CDR2 SNEGSKA come from the germline V gene (reference sequence). CDR3 length: 15 amino acids.

There are many counts of this clonotype. Mismatch with germline at one junction end may stem from a read error. CDR3 protein: CASSKSIAGNTGELFF. The CDR3 DNA reads as TGTGCTAGCAGCAAATCCATAGCGGGCAACACCGGGGAGCTGTTTTTT. V usage is TRBV7-7 and J usage is TRBJ2-2, with TRBD2 matching 7 bases. Germline V gene data show CDR1 as SSHAT and CDR2 as FNYEAQ (reference sequence). The CDR3 runs to 16 residues.

The gene calls are TRBV12-3 or TRBV12-4 and TRBJ2-2; perhaps TRBD1 as D (5 bases). CDR3 length equals 16 residues. The V and J ends lost 3 bases and 4 bases respectively, with 15 bases between them. The CDR3 bases are TGTGCCAGCAGTTTTAAGCAGGGAAGGGTCACCGGGGAGCTGTTTTTT. Encoded protein: CASSFKQGRVTGELFF.

This clonotype was counted at least ten times. The CDR3 DNA sequence: TGCAGCGCGAAAGGACTAGCGGTACTCTCCTACAATGAGCAGTTCTTC. Its translation: CSAKGLAVLSYNEQFF. V and J are TRBV29-1 and TRBJ2-1; 10 bases map to TRBD2. Germline V gene sequence: CDR1 SQVTM, CDR2 ANQGSEA. The J segment lost 0 bases and the V segment lost 7 bases, leaving 9 bases of the junction unmatched. The CDR3 is 16 residues long.

The CDR3 DNA reads TGTGCCAGCAGTTTACTGGTAGCTGGTACAGATACGCAGTATTTT. It specifies CASSLLVAGTDTQYF. V and J are TRBV27 and TRBJ2-3; D unresolved. Germline CDR1 MNHEY, CDR2 SMNVEV (reference sequence). With 2 bases removed from V and 3 bases from J, the gap between germline ends came to 12 bases. This CDR3 is built from 15 residues.

In its sample, this clonotype was seen many times. The J gene is TRBJ2-1, the V gene TRBV12-3 or TRBV12-4; 9 nucleotides line up with TRBD2. V lost 0 bases, J lost 4 bases, and 7 bases stayed unmatched. There are 17 residues in the CDR3. CDR3 sequence (DNA): TGTGCCAGCAGTTTAGCCTTGACTAGCGGAAAATACAATGAGCAGTTCTTC. It yields the protein CASSLALTSGKYNEQFF.